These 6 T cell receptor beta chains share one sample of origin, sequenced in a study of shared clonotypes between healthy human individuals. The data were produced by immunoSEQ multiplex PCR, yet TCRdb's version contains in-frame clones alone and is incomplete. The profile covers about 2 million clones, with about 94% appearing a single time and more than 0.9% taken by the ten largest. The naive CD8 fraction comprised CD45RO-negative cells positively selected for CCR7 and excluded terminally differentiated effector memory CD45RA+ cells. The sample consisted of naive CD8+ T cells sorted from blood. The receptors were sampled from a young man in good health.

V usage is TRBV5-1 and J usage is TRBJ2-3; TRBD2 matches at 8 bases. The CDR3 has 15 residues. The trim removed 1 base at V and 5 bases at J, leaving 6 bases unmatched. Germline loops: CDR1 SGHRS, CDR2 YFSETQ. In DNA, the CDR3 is TGCGCCAGCAGCTTGTTGGGGACTAGTCTAGATACGCAGTATTTT. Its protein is CASSLLGTSLDTQYF. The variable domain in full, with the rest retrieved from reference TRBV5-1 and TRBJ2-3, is KAGVTQTPRYLIKTRGQQVTLSCSPISGHRSVSWYQQTPGQGLQFLFEYFSETQRNKGNFPGRFSGRQFSNSRSEMNVSTLELGDSALYLCASSLLGTSLDTQYFGPGTRLTVL.

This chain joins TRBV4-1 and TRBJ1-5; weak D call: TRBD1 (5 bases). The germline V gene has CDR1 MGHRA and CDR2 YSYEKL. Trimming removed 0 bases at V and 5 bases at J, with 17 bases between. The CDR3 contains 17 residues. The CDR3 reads CASSQDMEGELHQPQHF. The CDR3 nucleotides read TGCGCCAGCAGCCAAGATATGGAAGGGGAGCTTCATCAGCCCCAGCATTTT.

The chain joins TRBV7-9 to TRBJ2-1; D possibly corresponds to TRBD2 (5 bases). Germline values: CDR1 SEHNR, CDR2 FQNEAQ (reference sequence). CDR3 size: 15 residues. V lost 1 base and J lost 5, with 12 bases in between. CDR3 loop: CASSLGASFHNEQFF. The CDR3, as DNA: TGTGCCAGCAGCTTAGGGGCTAGCTTCCACAATGAGCAGTTCTTC.

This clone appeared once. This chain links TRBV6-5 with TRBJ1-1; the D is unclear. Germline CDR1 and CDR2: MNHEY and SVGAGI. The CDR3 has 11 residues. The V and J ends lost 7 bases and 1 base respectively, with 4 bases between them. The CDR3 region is CASKANTEAFF. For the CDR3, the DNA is TGTGCCAGCAAGGCGAACACTGAAGCTTTCTTT.

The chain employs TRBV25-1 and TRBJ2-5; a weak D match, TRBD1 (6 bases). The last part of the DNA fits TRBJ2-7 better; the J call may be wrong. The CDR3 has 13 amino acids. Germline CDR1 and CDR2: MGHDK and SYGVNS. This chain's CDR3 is CASSADSIYEQYF. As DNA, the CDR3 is TGTGCCAGCAGTGCGGACAGTATCTACGAGCAGTACTTC.

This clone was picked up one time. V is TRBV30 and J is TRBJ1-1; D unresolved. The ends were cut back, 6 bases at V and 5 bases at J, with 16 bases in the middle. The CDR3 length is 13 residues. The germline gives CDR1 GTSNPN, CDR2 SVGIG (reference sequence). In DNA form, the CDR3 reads TGTGCCTGCGGCGGGGAACAGAGGACTGAAGCTTTCTTT. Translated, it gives CACGGEQRTEAFF. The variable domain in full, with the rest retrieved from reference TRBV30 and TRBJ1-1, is SQTIHQWPATLVQPVGSPLSLECTVEGTSNPNLYWYRQAAGRGLQLLFYSVGIGQISSEVPQNLSASRPQDRQFILSSKKLLLSDSGFYLCACGGEQRTEAFFGQGTRLTVV.